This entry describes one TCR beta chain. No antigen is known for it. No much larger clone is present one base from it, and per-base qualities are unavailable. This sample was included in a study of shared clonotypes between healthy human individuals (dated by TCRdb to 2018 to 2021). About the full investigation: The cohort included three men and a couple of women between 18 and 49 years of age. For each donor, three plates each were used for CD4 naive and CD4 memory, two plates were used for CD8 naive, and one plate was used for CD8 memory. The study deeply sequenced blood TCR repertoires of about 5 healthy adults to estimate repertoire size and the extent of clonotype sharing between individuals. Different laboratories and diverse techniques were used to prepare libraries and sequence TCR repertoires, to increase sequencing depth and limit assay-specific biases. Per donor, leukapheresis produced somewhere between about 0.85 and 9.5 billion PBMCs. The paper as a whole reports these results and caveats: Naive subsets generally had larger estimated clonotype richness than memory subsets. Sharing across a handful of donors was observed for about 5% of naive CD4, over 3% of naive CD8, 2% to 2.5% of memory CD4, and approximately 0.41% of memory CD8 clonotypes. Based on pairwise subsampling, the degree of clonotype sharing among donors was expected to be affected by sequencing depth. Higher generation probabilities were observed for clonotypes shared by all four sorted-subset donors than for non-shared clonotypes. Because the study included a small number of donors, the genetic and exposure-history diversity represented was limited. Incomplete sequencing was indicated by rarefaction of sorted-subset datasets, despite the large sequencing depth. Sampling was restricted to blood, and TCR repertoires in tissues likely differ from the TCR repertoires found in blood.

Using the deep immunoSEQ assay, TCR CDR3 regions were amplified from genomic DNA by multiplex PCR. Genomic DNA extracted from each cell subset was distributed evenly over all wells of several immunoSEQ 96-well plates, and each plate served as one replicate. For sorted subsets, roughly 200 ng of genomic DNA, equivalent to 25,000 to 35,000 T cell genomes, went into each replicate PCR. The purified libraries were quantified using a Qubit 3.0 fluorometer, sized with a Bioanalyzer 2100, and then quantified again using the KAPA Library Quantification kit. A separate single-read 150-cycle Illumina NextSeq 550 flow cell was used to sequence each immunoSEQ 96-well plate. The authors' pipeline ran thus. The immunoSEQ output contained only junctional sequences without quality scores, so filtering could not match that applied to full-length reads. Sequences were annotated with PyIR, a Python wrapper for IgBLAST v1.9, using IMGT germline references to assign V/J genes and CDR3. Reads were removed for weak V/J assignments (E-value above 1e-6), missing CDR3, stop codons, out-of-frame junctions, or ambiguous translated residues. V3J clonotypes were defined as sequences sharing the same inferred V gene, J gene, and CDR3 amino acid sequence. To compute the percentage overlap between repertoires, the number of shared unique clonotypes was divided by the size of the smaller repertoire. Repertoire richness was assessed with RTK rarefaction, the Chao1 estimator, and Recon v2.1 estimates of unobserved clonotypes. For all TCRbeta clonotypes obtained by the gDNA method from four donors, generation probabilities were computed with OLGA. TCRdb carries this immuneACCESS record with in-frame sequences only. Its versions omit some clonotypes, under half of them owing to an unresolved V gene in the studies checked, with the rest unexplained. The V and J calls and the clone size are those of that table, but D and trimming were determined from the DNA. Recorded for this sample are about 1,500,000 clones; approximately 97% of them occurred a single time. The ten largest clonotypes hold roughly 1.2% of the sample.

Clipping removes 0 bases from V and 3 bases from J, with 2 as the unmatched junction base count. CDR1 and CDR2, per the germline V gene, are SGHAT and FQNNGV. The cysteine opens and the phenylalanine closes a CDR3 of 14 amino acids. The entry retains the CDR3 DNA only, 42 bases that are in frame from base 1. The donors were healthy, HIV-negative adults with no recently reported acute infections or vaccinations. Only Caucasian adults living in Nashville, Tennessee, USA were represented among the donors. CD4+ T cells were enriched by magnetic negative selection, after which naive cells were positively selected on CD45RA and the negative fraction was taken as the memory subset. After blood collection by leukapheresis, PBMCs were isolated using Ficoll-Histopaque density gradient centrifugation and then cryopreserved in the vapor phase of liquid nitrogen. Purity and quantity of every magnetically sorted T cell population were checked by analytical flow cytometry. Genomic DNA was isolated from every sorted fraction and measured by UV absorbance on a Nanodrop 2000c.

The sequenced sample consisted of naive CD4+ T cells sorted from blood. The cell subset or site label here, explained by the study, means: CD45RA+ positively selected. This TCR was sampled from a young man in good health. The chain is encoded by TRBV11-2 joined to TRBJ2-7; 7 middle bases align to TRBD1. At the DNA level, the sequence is TGTGCCAGCAGCTTAGAGACAGGGAACTACGAGCAGTACTTC. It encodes CASSLETGNYEQYF.